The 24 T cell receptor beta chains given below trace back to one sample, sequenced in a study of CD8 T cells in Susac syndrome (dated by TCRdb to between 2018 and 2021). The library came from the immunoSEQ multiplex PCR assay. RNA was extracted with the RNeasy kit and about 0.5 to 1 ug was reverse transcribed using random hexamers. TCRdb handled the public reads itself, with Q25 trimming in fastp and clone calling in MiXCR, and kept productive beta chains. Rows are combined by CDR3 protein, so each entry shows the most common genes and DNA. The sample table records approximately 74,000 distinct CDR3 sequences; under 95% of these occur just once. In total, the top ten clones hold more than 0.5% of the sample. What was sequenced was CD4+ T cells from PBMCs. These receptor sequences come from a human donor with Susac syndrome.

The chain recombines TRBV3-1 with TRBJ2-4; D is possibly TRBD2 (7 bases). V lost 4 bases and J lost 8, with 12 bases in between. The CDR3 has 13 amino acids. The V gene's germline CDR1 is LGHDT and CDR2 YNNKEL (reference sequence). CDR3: CASSLGGQYIQYF. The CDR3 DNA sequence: TGTGCCAGCAGCCTCGGGGGGCAATACATTCAGTACTTC.

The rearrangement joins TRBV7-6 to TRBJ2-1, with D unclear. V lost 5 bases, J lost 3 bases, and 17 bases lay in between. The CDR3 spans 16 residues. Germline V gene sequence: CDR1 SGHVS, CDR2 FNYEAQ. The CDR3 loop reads CASSVPSASIYNEQFF. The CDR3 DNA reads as TGTGCCAGCAGCGTTCCGAGCGCATCTATCTACAATGAGCAGTTCTTC.

The CDR3 DNA sequence: TGTGCCAGCTCACCACCGCAGGGGGCCTATGGCTACACCTTC. As protein: CASSPPQGAYGYTF. The chain links TRBV18 to TRBJ1-2; TRBD1 matches at 8 bases. V trimming: 0 bases; J trimming: 4 bases; junction bases outside the gene matches: 1. CDR3 length: 14 amino acids. The V gene's germline CDR1 is KGHSH and CDR2 LQKENI.

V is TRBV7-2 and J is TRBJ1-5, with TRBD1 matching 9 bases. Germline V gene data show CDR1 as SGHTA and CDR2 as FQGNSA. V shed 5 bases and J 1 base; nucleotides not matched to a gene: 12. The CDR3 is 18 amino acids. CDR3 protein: CASSDRDRALGSNQPQHF. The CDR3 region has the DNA TGTGCCAGCAGCGACCGGGACAGGGCCTTGGGGAGCAATCAGCCCCAGCATTTT.

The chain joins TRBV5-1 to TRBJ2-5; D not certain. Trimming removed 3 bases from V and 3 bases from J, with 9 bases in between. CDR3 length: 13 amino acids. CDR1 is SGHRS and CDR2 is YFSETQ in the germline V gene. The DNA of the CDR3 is TGCGCCAGCAGCTCCCCGGCCGAAGAGACCCAGTACTTC. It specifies CASSSPAEETQYF.

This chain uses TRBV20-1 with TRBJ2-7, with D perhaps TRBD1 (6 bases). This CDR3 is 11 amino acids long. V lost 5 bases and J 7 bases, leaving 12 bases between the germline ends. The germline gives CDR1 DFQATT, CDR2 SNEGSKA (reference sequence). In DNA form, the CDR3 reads TGCAGTGCTCCCACAGGGTTAGAGCAGTACTTC. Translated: CSAPTGLEQYF.

The CDR3, as DNA: TGTGCCAGCACCCTGGTGGGGGTTAGTTATGGCTACACCTTC. Translation gives CASTLVGVSYGYTF. This chain links TRBV2 with TRBJ1-2; weak D call: TRBD1 (5 bases). CDR1 and CDR2 from the germline V gene are SNHLY and FYNNEI. Trimming removed 7 bases from V and 5 bases from J, with 17 bases in between. This CDR3 spans 14 amino acids.

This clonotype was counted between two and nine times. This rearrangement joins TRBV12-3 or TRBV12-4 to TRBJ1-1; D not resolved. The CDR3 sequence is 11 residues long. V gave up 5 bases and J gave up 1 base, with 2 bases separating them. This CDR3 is CASSRNTEAFF. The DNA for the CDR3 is TGTGCCAGCAGTAGGAACACTGAAGCTTTCTTT.

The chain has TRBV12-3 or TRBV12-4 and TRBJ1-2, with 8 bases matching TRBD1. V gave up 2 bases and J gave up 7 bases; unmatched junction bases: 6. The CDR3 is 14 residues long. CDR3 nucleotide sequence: TGTGCCAGCAGTTTATTTCGGACAGGGACTGGCTACACCTTC. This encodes CASSLFRTGTGYTF.

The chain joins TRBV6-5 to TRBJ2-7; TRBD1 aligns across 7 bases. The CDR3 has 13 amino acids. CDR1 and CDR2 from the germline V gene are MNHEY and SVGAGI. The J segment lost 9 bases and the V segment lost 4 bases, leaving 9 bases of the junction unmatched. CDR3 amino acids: CASSSEFRDRQYF. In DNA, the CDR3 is TGTGCCAGCAGTTCAGAGTTTCGGGACAGGCAGTACTTC.

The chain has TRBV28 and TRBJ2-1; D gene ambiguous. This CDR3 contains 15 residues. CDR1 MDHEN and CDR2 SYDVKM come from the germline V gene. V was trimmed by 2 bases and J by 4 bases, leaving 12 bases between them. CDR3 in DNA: TGTGCCAGCAGTTTAATGGGCGAGGCTTACAATGAGCAGTTCTTC. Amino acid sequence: CASSLMGEAYNEQFF.

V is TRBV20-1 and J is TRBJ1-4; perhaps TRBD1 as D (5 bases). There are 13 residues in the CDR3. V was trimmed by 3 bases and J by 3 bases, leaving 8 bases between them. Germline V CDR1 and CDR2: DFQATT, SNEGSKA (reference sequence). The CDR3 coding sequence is TGCAGTGCTAGGGGGGATGCTAATGAAAAACTGTTTTTT. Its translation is CSARGDANEKLFF.

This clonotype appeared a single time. CDR3 DNA sequence: TGTGCCACCAGTGATGGACAGGGTTCGGACACCGGGGAGCTGTTTTTT. Protein: CATSDGQGSDTGELFF. V is TRBV24-1 and J is TRBJ2-2; 8 bases line up with TRBD1. This CDR3 is 16 amino acids long. The trim removed 3 bases at V and 3 bases at J, leaving 5 bases unmatched. Germline V gene lookup returns CDR1 KGHDR and CDR2 SFDVKD.

The CDR3 sequence is CSVARVTEAFF. In DNA form, the CDR3 reads TGCAGCGTTGCCCGGGTCACTGAAGCTTTCTTT. The chain is built from TRBV29-1 and TRBJ1-1; D is unclear. This CDR3 comprises 11 residues. Germline V gene lookup returns CDR1 SQVTM and CDR2 ANQGSEA. The V end lost 4 bases, the J end lost 4 bases, and 7 bases lay between the germline ends.

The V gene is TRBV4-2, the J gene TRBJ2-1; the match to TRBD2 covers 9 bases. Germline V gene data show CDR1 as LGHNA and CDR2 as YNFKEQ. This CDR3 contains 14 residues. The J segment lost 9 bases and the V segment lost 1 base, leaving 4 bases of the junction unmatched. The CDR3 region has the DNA TGTGCCAGCAGCCAAGGGGCTAGCGGGGTTGAGCAGTTCTTC. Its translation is CASSQGASGVEQFF.

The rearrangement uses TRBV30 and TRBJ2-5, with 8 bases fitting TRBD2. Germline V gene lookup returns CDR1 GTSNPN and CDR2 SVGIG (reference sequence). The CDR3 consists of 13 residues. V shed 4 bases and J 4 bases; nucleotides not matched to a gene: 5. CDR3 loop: CAWIRGGGETQYF. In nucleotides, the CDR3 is TGTGCCTGGATACGGGGGGGAGGAGAGACCCAGTACTTC.

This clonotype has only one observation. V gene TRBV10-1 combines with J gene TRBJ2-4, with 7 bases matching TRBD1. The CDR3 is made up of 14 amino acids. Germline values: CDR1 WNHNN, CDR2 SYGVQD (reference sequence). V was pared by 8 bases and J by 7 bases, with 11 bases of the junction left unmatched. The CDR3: CASGIGQAQNIQYF. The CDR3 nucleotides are TGCGCCAGCGGTATCGGACAGGCCCAGAACATTCAGTACTTC.

The CDR3 sequence: CASRGAGGRVDEQFF. CDR3 coding DNA: TGTGCCAGCAGGGGAGCGGGAGGTCGGGTCGATGAGCAGTTCTTC. The chain uses TRBV5-4 and TRBJ2-1; TRBD2 matches 9 bases. Trimming at V came to 5 bases and at J to 8 bases, leaving 11 bases not matched to a gene. The CDR3 has 15 amino acids. Germline V CDR1 and CDR2: SGHNT, YYREEE (reference sequence).

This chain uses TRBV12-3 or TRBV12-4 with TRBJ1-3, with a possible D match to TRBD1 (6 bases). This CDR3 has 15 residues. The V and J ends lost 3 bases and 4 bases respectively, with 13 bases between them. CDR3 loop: CASSFIWTDGNTIYF. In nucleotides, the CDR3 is TGTGCCAGCAGTTTTATATGGACAGACGGAAACACCATATATTTT.

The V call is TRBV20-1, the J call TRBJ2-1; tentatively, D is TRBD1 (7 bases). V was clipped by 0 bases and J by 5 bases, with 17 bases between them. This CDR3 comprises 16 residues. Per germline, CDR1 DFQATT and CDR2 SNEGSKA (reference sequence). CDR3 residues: CSARDRPRGVNNEQFF. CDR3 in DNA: TGCAGTGCTAGAGACCGACCCAGGGGGGTCAACAATGAGCAGTTCTTC.

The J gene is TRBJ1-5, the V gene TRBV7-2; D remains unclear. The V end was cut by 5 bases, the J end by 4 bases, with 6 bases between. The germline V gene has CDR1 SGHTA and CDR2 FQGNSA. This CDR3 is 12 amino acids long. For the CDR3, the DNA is TGTGCCAGCAGCCCTACGAATCAGCCCCAGCATTTT. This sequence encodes CASSPTNQPQHF.

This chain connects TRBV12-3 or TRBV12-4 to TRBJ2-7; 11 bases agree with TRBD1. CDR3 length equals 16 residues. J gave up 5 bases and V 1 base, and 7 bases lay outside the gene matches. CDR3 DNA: TGTGCCAGCAGTTTAGGCCCGGACAGGGGGCAGGACGAGCAGTACTTC. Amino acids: CASSLGPDRGQDEQYF.

The chain's CDR3 is CASSDSERNEQFF. CDR3 sequence (DNA): TGTGCCAGCAGTGACTCGGAGCGGAATGAGCAGTTCTTC. The V and J genes are TRBV6-4 and TRBJ2-1; D may be TRBD2 (5 bases). The CDR3 contains 13 residues. The V gene's germline CDR1 is MRHNA and CDR2 SNTAGT. Trimming stripped 0 bases from V and 7 bases from J, with 7 bases between.

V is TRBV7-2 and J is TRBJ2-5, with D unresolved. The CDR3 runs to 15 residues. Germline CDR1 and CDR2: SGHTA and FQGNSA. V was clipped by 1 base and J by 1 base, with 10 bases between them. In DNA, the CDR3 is TGTGCCAGCAGCTTAGAGGGTCGGCCCCAAGAGACCCAGTACTTC. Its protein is CASSLEGRPQETQYF.